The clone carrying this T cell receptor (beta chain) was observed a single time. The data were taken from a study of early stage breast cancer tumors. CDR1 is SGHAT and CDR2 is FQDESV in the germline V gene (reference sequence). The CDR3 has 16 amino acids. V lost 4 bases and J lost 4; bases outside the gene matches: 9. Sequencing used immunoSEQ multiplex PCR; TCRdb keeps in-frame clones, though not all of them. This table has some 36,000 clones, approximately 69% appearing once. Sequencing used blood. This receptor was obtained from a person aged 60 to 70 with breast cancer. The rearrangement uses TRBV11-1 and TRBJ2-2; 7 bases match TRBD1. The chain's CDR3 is CASSSPGQKTTGELFF. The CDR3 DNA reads TGTGCCAGCAGCTCACCGGGACAGAAAACCACCGGGGAGCTGTTTTTT. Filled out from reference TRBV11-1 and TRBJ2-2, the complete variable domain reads EAEVAQSPRYKITEKSQAVAFWCDPISGHATLYWYRQILGQGPELLVQFQDESVVDDSQLPKDRFSAERLKGVDSTLKIQPAELGDSAMYLCASSSPGQKTTGELFFGEGSRLTVL.